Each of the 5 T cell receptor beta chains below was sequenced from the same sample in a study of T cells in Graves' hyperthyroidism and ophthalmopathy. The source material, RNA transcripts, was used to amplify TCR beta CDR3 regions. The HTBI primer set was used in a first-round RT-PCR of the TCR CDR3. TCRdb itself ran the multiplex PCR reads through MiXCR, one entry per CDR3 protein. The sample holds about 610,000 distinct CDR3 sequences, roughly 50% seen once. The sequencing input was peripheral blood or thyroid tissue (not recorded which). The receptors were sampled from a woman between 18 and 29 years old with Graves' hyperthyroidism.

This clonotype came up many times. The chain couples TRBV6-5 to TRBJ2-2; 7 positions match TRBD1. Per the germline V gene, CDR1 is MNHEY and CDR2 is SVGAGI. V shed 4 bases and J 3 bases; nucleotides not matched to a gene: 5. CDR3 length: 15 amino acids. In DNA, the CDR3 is TGTGCCAGCAGTTCGGACAGGCGCGACACCGGGGAGCTGTTTTTT. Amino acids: CASSSDRRDTGELFF.

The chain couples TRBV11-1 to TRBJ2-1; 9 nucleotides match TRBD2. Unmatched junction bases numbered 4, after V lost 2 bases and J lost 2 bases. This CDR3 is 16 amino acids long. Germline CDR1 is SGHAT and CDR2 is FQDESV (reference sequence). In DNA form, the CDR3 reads TGTGCCAGCAGCTTATCGCGCGGGAGGGCCTACAATGAGCAGTTCTTC. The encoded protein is CASSLSRGRAYNEQFF.

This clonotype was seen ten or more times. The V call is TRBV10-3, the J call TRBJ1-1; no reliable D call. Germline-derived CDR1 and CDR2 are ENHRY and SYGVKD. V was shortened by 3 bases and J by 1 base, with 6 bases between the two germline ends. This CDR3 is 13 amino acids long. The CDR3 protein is CAISDTENTEAFF. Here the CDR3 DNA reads TGTGCCATCAGTGACACAGAGAACACTGAAGCTTTCTTT.

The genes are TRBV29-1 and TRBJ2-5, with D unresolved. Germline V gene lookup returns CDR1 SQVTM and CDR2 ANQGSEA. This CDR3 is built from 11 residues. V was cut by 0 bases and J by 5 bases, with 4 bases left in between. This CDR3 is CSVEDPETQYF. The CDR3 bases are TGCAGCGTTGAAGACCCGGAGACCCAGTACTTC.

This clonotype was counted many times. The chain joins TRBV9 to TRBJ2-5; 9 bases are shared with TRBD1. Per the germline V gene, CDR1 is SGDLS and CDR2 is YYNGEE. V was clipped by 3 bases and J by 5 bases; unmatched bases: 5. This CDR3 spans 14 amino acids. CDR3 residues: CASSEDRGFETQYF. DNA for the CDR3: TGTGCCAGCAGCGAAGACAGGGGGTTTGAGACCCAGTACTTC.